These 25 T cell receptor beta chains share one sample of origin, sequenced in a study of early T cells in non-severe SARS-CoV-2 infection. One entry per CDR3 protein, called by TCRdb with MiXCR from the 5' RACE reads. The data hold tens of thousands of distinct CDR3 sequences, with about 2.7% observed a single time. The specimen sequenced was whole blood. These TCRs come from an adult who was a healthcare worker with PCR-confirmed SARS-CoV-2 infection or an uninfected control (not recorded which).

There are many counts of this clonotype. The chain links TRBV10-2 to TRBJ1-6, with a tentative D call TRBD1 (6 bases). The V end was cut by 2 bases, the J end by 7 bases, with 6 bases between. The CDR3 contains 13 residues. Looked up from germline, CDR1 is WSHSY and CDR2 is SAAADI. The DNA for the CDR3 is TGCGCCAGCAGTGAGGGGGGCAATTCACCCCTCCACTTT. Translating gives CASSEGGNSPLHF.

This clonotype was counted many times. V gene TRBV7-2 combines with J gene TRBJ2-1; D possibly uses TRBD1 or TRBD2 (6 bases each). The germline CDR1 and CDR2 sequences are SGHTA and FQGNSA. This CDR3 region has 14 residues. V lost 5 bases and J 6 bases, leaving 14 bases between the germline ends. CDR3 sequence reads: CASSTSGARNEQFF. CDR3 nucleotide sequence: TGTGCCAGCAGCACGTCGGGGGCTCGCAATGAGCAGTTCTTC.

The table lists this clonotype with many counts. CDR3 sequence reads: CASSSRPTGMNTEAFF. CDR3 DNA sequence: TGTGCCAGCAGTTCCCGACCCACAGGGATGAACACTGAAGCTTTCTTT. This chain joins TRBV12-3 or TRBV12-4 and TRBJ1-1; weak D call: TRBD1 (6 bases). This CDR3 is built from 16 residues. V shed 4 bases and J shed 0 bases, with 15 bases lying between them.

This clonotype was counted many times. The genes are TRBV2 and TRBJ1-6; weak D call: TRBD1 (5 bases). Trimming stripped 2 bases from V and 8 bases from J, with 13 bases between. This CDR3 has 15 residues. The germline CDR1 and CDR2 sequences are SNHLY and FYNNEI. CDR3: CASSERAGTHSPLHF. Written as DNA, the CDR3 is TGTGCCAGCAGTGAAAGGGCAGGGACTCATTCACCCCTCCACTTT.

This clonotype has a count of ten or more. This chain's CDR3 is CASSLATGSRFF. CDR3 DNA sequence: TGTGCCAGCAGCCTGGCCACAGGGTCTCGGTTCTTC. This chain joins TRBV7-2 and TRBJ2-1; maybe TRBD1 (6 bases). CDR1 is SGHTA, CDR2 FQGNSA, per germline. The CDR3 is made up of 12 amino acids. V gave up 5 bases and J gave up 15 bases, with 17 bases separating them.

In this sample, this clonotype turned up many times. V is TRBV3-1 and J is TRBJ1-2; the D is unclear. Germline loops: CDR1 LGHDT, CDR2 YNNKEL (reference sequence). The CDR3 length is 15 residues. The germline V and J ends were trimmed by 0 bases and 5 bases, with 13 bases remaining between them. CDR3 in DNA: TGTGCCAGCAGCCAAGACAGCGCAGGTAGTTATGGCTACACCTTC. It translates to CASSQDSAGSYGYTF. Full variable domain (missing parts from reference TRBV3-1 and TRBJ1-2): DTAVSQTPKYLVTQMGNDKSIKCEQNLGHDTMYWYKQDSKKFLKIMFSYNNKELIINETVPNRFSPKSPDKAHLNLHINSLELGDSAVYFCASSQDSAGSYGYTFGSGTRLTVV.

This clonotype was found many times. The J gene is TRBJ1-3, the V gene TRBV4-1; D is possibly TRBD1 (6 bases). In germline, CDR1 is MGHRA, CDR2 YSYEKL. The CDR3 contains 18 residues. Trimming took 1 base from V and 2 from J, leaving 18 bases between them. The CDR3 region is CASSQASSGTLAGNTIYF. In DNA, the CDR3 is TGCGCCAGCAGCCAAGCTTCGTCGGGGACACTGGCTGGAAACACCATATATTTT.

There are many counts of this clonotype. The V gene is TRBV30, the J gene TRBJ2-3; 8 nucleotides align to TRBD1. CDR1 GTSNPN and CDR2 SVGIG come from the germline V gene (reference sequence). The CDR3 contains 14 residues. The V segment lost 3 bases and the J segment 3 bases; nucleotides outside the gene matches: 5. The CDR3 sequence: CAWRRQGITDTQYF. In DNA form, the CDR3 reads TGTGCCTGGAGAAGACAGGGGATTACAGATACGCAGTATTTT.

This clonotype was counted many times. The chain uses TRBV14 and TRBJ2-5; D gene unclear. The germline V gene encodes CDR1 SGHDN and CDR2 FVKESK. The CDR3 contains 13 residues. V lost 1 base and J 8 bases, leaving 11 bases between the germline ends. This CDR3 is CASSQVPTPTQYF. The CDR3 coding sequence is TGTGCCAGCAGCCAAGTCCCCACACCAACCCAGTACTTC. Supplemented by reference TRBV14 and TRBJ2-5, the full variable domain reads EAGVTQFPSHSVIEKGQTVTLRCDPISGHDNLYWYRRVMGKEIKFLLHFVKESKQDESGMPNNRFLAERTGGTYSTLKVQPAELEDSGVYFCASSQVPTPTQYFGPGTRLLVL.

This chain uses TRBV11-2 with TRBJ2-1, with 8 bases lining up with TRBD1. The CDR3 sequence is 16 residues long. V shed 2 bases, J shed 4 bases, and the junction held 7 bases outside the gene matches. Germline CDR1 and CDR2: SGHAT and FQNNGV. The CDR3 bases are TGTGCCAGCAGCTTAAGGACAGGGACCCTATACAATGAGCAGTTCTTC. This translates into CASSLRTGTLYNEQFF.

This clonotype was picked up many times. J is TRBJ2-7 and V is TRBV12-2. TRBV12-2 is tagged as a pseudogene. The CDR3 is made up of 11 amino acids. The DNA for the CDR3 is TGTGCAAGTCGCCCGCACTATGAGCAGTACGTC. This translates into CASRPHYEQYV.

This clonotype came up many times. The chain recombines TRBV12-3 or TRBV12-4 with TRBJ1-3; TRBD1 aligns across 7 bases. The trim removed 3 bases at V and 5 bases at J, leaving 4 bases unmatched. This CDR3 is built from 14 residues. The CDR3 DNA is TGTGCCAGCAGTTTTCAGGGGGAAAGAAACACCATATATTTT. It specifies CASSFQGERNTIYF.

In this sample, this clonotype turned up many times. J is TRBJ2-1 and V is TRBV6-5, with D perhaps assigned TRBD1 or TRBD2 (6 bases each). The CDR3 contains 15 residues. Germline V gene lookup returns CDR1 MNHEY and CDR2 SVGAGI. V was shortened by 0 bases and J by 7 bases, with 13 bases between the two germline ends. The chain's CDR3 is CASSYSSGAWNEQFF. The CDR3 nucleotides are TGTGCCAGCAGTTACTCCTCGGGGGCATGGAATGAGCAGTTCTTC.

The CDR3 sequence is CASSLQGPGPLPLDTQYF. In DNA, the CDR3 is TGTGCCAGCAGCTTACAAGGGCCGGGGCCCCTCCCATTAGATACGCAGTATTTT. The rearrangement links TRBV7-6 to TRBJ2-3; TRBD1 or TRBD2 may be the D gene (5 bases each). Germline CDR1 reads SGHVS; CDR2 reads FNYEAQ. The CDR3 contains 18 residues. Deletions cut 2 bases from V and 5 bases from J, with 23 bases between.

This clonotype has at least ten counts. The rearrangement links TRBV24-1 to TRBJ1-2, with D hard to call. The CDR3 is 11 amino acids. The V end lost 2 bases, the J end lost 7 bases, and 4 bases lay between the germline ends. CDR1 KGHDR and CDR2 SFDVKD come from the germline V gene. CDR3 bases: TGTGCCACCAGTGATTCATTTGGCTACACCTTC. Translating gives CATSDSFGYTF.

This clonotype was detected ten times or more. This chain joins TRBV20-1 and TRBJ2-1; 12 bases align to TRBD2. Germline trimming cut 3 bases from V and 6 bases from J; bases unmatched to any gene: 6. The CDR3 has 15 residues. Per the germline V gene, CDR1 is DFQATT and CDR2 is SNEGSKA (reference sequence). CDR3 bases: TGCAGTGCTAGTAGGACTAGCGGGGTACTCAATGAGCAGTTCTTC. Protein: CSASRTSGVLNEQFF.

This clonotype was observed many times. This sequence joins TRBV6-1 and TRBJ2-7, with TRBD1 identical over 8 bases. The length of the CDR3 is 15 residues. Looked up from germline, CDR1 is MNHNS and CDR2 is SASEGT. The V segment lost 6 bases and the J segment 0 bases; nucleotides outside the gene matches: 7. In nucleotides, the CDR3 is TGTGCCAGCAGGGACCGGGACAGGAGCTCCTACGAGCAGTACGTC. The encoded protein is CASRDRDRSSYEQYV.

This clonotype was detected ten times or more. The chain links TRBV5-1 to TRBJ1-1; 9 nucleotides match TRBD1. There are 18 residues in the CDR3. Germline assignment: CDR1 SGHRS and CDR2 YFSETQ. The trim removed 2 bases at V and 1 base at J, leaving 12 bases unmatched. The CDR3 nucleotides are TGCGCCAGCAGCTTAAGGACAGGGGCGACTAATAGGAACACTGAAGCTTTCTTT. Residues: CASSLRTGATNRNTEAFF. Using reference TRBV5-1 and TRBJ1-1 for the parts outside the CDR3, the full variable domain is KAGVTQTPRYLIKTRGQQVTLSCSPISGHRSVSWYQQTPGQGLQFLFEYFSETQRNKGNFPGRFSGRQFSNSRSEMNVSTLELGDSALYLCASSLRTGATNRNTEAFFGQGTRLTVV.

In the case of this clonotype: A much bigger clone sits one base away, suggesting this may be a read error. As DNA, the CDR3 is TGCAGCGTTGTGGGGAATGCGCAGTATTTT. Translation gives CSVVGNAQYF. The genes are TRBV29-1 and TRBJ2-3; D is uncertain. V shed 4 bases and J shed 10 bases, with 9 bases lying between them. Per germline, CDR1 SQVTM and CDR2 ANQGSEA. This CDR3 comprises 10 residues.

This clonotype was recorded at least ten times. The chain joins TRBV27 to TRBJ2-3; either TRBD1 or TRBD2 may fit D (6 bases each). There are 14 residues in the CDR3. CDR1 MNHEY and CDR2 SMNVEV come from the germline V gene (reference sequence). Trimming cost V 7 bases and J 3 bases, with 14 bases left between them. The CDR3 DNA sequence: TGTGCCAGCACATGGGGGGCGAGAACAGATACGCAGTATTTT. Protein product: CASTWGARTDTQYF.

This clonotype is medium-sized. The rearrangement uses TRBV5-1 and TRBJ2-3; 13 positions agree with TRBD2. The germline gives CDR1 SGHRS, CDR2 YFSETQ. The V segment lost 2 bases and the J segment 6 bases; nucleotides outside the gene matches: 3. The CDR3 is made up of 15 amino acids. The CDR3: CASSFVTSGGDTQYF. For the CDR3, the DNA is TGCGCCAGCAGCTTCGTGACTAGCGGGGGGGATACGCAGTATTTT.

The table lists this clonotype with many counts. The chain couples TRBV7-6 to TRBJ1-1, with 9 nucleotides matching TRBD1. Germline V lookup: CDR1 SGHVS, CDR2 FNYEAQ. This CDR3 has 15 amino acids. J was trimmed by 0 bases and V by 8 bases; bases with no gene match: 7. The chain's CDR3 is CASSTTGGVNTEAFF. In DNA, the CDR3 is TGTGCCAGCTCGACGACAGGGGGTGTGAACACTGAAGCTTTCTTT.

In this sample, this clonotype turned up many times. One end of the junction does not line up with germline, which may come from a read error. The rearrangement links TRBV6-2 or TRBV6-3 to TRBJ1-2; 9 bases fit TRBD1. The length of the CDR3 is 11 residues. The germline CDR1 and CDR2 sequences are MNHEY and SVGEGT. CDR3 amino acids: CASSRTGERAF. Here the CDR3 DNA reads TGTGCCAGCAGTCGGACAGGGGAGCGGGCCTTC.

In its sample, this clonotype was seen many times. This chain uses TRBV20-1 with TRBJ1-1, with a possible D match to TRBD1 (5 bases). The germline V gene has CDR1 DFQATT and CDR2 SNEGSKA (reference sequence). Trimming took 0 bases from V and 1 from J, leaving 12 bases between them. The CDR3 sequence is 15 residues long. Here the CDR3 reads CSARDTGMWNTEAFF. CDR3 coding DNA: TGCAGTGCTAGAGATACAGGAATGTGGAACACTGAAGCTTTCTTT.

This clonotype was seen at least ten times. The chain carries TRBV5-1 and TRBJ2-2; 14 positions agree with TRBD2. This CDR3 comprises 19 residues. The V gene end was trimmed by 4 bases and the J gene end by 0 bases; junction bases not matched to a gene: 8. Germline lookup yields CDR1 SGHRS and CDR2 YFSETQ. The CDR3 DNA follows: TGCGCCAGCAGCCCCTCAGGACTAGCGGGGGGTGCGAACACCGGGGAGCTGTTTTTT. Translation: CASSPSGLAGGANTGELFF.